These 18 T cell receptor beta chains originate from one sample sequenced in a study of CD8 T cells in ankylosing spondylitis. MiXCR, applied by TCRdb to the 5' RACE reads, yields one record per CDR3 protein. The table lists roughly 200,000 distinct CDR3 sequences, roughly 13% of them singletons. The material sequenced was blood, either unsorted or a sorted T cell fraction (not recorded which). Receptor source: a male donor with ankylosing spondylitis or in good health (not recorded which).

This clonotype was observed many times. The CDR3 bases are TGTGCCAGCAGCCATAGTGGGGCCGCCTACAATGAGCAGTTCTTC. This sequence encodes CASSHSGAAYNEQFF. The chain recombines TRBV7-9 with TRBJ2-1; the D gene is possibly TRBD1 (5 bases). V gave up 5 bases and J gave up 2 bases, with 13 bases separating them. CDR1 and CDR2 (germline): SEHNR, FQNEAQ (reference sequence). There are 15 residues in the CDR3.

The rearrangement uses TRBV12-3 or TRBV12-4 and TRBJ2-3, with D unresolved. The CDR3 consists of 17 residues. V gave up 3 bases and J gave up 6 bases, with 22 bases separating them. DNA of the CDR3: TGTGCCAGCAGTTTGAGAGGCAGTGTTTATCTTCACGATACGCAGTATTTT. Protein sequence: CASSLRGSVYLHDTQYF.

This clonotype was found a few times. The CDR3 DNA reads as TGTGCCAGCAGCTTATTGGAAGGAGGCAGCCGGCCCGAAAAACTGTTTTTT. Protein: CASSLLEGGSRPEKLFF. The chain is built from TRBV7-9 and TRBJ1-4; D remains unclear. This CDR3 has 17 residues. Germline V gene lookup returns CDR1 SEHNR and CDR2 FQNEAQ (reference sequence). V was clipped by 2 bases and J by 8 bases, with 21 bases between them.

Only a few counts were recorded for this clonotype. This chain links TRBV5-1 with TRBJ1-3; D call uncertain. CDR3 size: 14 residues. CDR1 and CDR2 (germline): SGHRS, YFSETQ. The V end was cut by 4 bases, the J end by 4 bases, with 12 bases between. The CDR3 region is CASSDPDGGNTIYF. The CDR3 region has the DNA TGCGCCAGCAGCGACCCGGATGGAGGAAACACCATATATTTT. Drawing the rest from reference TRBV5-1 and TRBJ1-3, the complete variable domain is KAGVTQTPRYLIKTRGQQVTLSCSPISGHRSVSWYQQTPGQGLQFLFEYFSETQRNKGNFPGRFSGRQFSNSRSEMNVSTLELGDSALYLCASSDPDGGNTIYFGEGSWLTVV.

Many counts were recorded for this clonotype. The CDR3 is CASHLGLNQPQHF. In DNA, the CDR3 is TGTGCCAGCCATCTAGGCCTTAATCAGCCCCAGCATTTT. V gene TRBV6-2 or TRBV6-3 combines with J gene TRBJ1-5; D uncertain. The CDR3 consists of 13 residues. From germline, CDR1 is MNHEY and CDR2 SVGEGT. The germline V and J ends were trimmed by 8 bases and 4 bases, with 12 bases remaining between them.

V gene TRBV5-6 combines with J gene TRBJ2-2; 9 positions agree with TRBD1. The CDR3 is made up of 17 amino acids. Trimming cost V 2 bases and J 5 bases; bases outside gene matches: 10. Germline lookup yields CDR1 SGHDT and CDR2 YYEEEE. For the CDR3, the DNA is TGTGCCAGCAGCTTATTTTCCGACAGGGGGTGGACCGGGGAGCTGTTTTTT. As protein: CASSLFSDRGWTGELFF.

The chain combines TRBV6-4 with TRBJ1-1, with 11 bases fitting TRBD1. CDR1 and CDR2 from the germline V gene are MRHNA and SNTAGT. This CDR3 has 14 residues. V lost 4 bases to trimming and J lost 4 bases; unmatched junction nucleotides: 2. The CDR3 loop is CASSAGTGGTEAFF. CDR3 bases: TGTGCCAGCAGTGCCGGGACAGGGGGCACTGAAGCTTTCTTT.

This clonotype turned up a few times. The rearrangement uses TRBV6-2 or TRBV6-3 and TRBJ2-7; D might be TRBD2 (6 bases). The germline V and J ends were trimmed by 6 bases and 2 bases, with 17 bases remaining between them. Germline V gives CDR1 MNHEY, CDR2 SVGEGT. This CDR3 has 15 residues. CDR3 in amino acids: CASSPWGDFTYEQYF. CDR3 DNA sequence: TGTGCCAGCAGCCCCTGGGGGGACTTCACCTACGAGCAGTACTTC.

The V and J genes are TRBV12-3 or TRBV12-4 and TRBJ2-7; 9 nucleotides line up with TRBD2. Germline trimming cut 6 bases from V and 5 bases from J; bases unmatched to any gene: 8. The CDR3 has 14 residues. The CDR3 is CASRAGGTSHEQYF. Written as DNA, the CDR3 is TGTGCCAGCAGGGCGGGGGGGACTAGCCACGAGCAGTACTTC.

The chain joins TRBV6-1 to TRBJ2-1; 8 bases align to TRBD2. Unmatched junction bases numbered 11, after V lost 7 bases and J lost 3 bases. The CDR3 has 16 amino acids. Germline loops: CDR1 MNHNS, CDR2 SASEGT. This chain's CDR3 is CASIFSGGAYYNEQFF. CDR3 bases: TGTGCCAGCATCTTCTCCGGGGGGGCGTACTACAATGAGCAGTTCTTC.

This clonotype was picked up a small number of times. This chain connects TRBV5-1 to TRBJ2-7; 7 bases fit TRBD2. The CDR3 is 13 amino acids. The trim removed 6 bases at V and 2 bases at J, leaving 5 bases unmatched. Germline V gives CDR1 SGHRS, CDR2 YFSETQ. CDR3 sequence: CASTGGGTYEQYF. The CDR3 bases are TGCGCCAGCACGGGCGGGGGAACCTACGAGCAGTACTTC.

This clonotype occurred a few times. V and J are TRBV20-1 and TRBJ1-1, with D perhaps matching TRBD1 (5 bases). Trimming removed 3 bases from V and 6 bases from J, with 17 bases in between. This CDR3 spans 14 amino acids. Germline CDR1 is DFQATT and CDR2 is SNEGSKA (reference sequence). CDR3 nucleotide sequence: TGCAGTGCTAGGCACCCGACAGATGACGCTGAAGCTTTCTTT. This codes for CSARHPTDDAEAFF.

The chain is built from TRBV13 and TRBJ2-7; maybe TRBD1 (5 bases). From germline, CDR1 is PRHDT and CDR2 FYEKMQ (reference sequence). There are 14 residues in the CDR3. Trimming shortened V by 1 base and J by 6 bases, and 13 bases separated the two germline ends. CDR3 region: CASSLAVTVGEQYF. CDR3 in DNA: TGTGCCAGCAGCTTAGCAGTGACAGTTGGCGAGCAGTACTTC.

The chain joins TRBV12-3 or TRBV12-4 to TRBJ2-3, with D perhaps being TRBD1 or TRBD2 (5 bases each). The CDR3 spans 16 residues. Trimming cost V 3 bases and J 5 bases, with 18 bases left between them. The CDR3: CASSLAWDGAGDTQYF. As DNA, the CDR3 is TGTGCCAGCAGTTTGGCATGGGACGGCGCCGGAGATACGCAGTATTTT.

DNA for the CDR3: TGCAGCGTACGCTCCGGCGGCTACGAGCAGTACTTC. Its protein product is CSVRSGGYEQYF. V gene TRBV29-1 combines with J gene TRBJ2-7; D gene unclear. The CDR3 contains 12 residues. CDR1 and CDR2 (germline): SQVTM, ANQGSEA. The ends were cut back, 6 bases at V and 3 bases at J, with 12 bases in the middle.

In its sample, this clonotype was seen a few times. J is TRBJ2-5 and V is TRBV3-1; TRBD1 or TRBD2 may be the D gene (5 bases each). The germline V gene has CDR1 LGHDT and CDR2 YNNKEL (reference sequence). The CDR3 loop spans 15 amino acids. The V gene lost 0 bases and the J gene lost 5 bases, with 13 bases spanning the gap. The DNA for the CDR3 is TGTGCCAGCAGCCAAGAACCGGGGCGCAGGGAGACCCAGTACTTC. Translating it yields CASSQEPGRRETQYF.

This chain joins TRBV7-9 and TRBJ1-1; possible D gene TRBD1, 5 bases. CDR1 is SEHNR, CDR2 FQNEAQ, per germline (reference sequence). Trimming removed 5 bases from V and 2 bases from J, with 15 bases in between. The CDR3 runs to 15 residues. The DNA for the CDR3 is TGTGCCAGCAGCGTTCGGGACGTAGAAAACACTGAAGCTTTCTTT. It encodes CASSVRDVENTEAFF.

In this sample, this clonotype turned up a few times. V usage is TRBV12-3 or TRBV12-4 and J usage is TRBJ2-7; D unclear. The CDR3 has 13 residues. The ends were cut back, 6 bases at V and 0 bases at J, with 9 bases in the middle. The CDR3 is CASRPPDSYEQYF. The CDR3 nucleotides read TGTGCCAGCAGACCTCCGGACTCCTACGAGCAGTACTTC.